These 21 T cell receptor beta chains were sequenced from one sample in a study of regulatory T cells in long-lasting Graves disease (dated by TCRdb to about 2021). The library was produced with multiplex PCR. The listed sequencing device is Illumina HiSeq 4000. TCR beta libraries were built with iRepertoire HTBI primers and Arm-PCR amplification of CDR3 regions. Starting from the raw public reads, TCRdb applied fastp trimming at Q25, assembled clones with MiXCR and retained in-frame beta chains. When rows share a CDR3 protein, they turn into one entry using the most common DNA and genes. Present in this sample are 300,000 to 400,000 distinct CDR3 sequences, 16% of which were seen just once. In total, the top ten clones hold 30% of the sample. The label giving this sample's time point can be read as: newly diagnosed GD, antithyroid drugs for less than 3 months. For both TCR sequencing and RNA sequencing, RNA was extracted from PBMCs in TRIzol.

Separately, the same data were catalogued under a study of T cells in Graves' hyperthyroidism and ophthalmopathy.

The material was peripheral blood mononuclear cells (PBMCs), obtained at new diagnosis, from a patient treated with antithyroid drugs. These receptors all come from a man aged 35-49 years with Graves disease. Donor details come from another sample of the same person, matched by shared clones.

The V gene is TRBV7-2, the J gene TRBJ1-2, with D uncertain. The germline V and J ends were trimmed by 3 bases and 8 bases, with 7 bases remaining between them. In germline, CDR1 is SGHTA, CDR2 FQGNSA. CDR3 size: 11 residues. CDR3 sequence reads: CASSLVVGYTF. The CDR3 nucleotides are TGTGCCAGCAGCTTGGTGGTAGGCTACACCTTC. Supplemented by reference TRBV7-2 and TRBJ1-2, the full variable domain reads GAGVSQSPSNKVTEKGKDVELRCDPISGHTALYWYRQSLGQGLEFLIYFQGNSAPDKSGLPSDRFSAERTGGSVSTLTIQRTQQEDSAVYLCASSLVVGYTFGSGTRLTVV.

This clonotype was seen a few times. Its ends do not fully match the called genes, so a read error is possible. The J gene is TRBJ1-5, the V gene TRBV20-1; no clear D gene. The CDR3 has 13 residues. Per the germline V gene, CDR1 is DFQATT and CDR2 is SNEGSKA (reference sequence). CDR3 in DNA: TGCAGTGCTAGAGATCCGTGGGATCATCCCCAGCATTTT. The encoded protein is CSARDPWDHPQHF.

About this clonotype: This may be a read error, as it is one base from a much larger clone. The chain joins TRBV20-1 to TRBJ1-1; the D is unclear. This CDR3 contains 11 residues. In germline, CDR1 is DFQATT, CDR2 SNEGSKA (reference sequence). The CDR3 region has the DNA TGCAGCCTCTGGAGACGCATTGAAGCTTTCTTT. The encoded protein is CSLWRRIEAFF.

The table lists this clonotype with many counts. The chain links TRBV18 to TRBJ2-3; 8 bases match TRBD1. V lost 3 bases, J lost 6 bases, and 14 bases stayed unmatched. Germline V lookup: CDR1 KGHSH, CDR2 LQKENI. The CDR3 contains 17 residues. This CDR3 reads CASSPFPGQAQEDTQYF. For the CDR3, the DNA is TGTGCCAGCTCACCCTTTCCGGGACAGGCCCAGGAGGATACGCAGTATTTT.

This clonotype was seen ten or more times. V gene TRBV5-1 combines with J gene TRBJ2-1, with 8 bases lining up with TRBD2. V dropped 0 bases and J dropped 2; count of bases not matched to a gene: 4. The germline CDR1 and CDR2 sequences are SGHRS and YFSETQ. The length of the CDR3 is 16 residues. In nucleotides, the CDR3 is TGCGCCAGCAGCTTGGCCCTAGCGGGTCCCTACAATGAGCAGTTCTTC. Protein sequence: CASSLALAGPYNEQFF.

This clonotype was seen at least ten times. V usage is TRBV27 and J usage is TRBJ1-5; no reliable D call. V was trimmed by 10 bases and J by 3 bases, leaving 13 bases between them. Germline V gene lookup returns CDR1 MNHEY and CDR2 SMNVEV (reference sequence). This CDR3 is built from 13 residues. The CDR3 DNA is TGTGCCACCGGTCAGTTATTCAATCAGCCCCAGCATTTT. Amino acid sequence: CATGQLFNQPQHF.

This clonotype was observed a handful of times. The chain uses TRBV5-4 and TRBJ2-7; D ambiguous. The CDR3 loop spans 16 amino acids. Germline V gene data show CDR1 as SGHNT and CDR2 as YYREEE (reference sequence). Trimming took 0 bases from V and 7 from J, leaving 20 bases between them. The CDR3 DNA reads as TGTGCCAGCAGCTTGGGGGGTCTCACACGATACAATGAGCAGTACTTC. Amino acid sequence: CASSLGGLTRYNEQYF.

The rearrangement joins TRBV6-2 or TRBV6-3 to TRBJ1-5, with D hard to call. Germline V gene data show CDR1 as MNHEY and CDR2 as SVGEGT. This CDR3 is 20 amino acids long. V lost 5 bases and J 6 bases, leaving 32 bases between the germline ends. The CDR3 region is CASSDTDTGELIRRGQPQHF. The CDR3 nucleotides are TGTGCCAGCAGTGACACCGACACCGGGGAGCTCATCCGACGGGGTCAGCCCCAGCATTTT.

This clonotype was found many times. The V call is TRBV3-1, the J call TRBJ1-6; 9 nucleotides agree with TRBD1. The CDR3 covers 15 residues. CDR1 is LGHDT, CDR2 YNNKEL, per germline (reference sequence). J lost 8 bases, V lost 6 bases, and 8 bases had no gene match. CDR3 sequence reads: CASSAWGQGDSPLHF. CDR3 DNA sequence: TGTGCCAGCAGTGCGTGGGGACAGGGCGATTCACCCCTCCACTTT.

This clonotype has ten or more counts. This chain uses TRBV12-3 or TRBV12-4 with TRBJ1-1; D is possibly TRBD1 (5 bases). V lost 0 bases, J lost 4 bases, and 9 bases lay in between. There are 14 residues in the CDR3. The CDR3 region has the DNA TGTGCCAGCAGTTTAGCAGGGGAGGCCACTGAAGCTTTCTTT. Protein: CASSLAGEATEAFF.

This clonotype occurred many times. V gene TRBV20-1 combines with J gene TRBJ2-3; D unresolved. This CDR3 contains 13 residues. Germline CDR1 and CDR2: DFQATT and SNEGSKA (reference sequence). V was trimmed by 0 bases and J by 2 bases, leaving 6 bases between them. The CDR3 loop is CSARDVLTDTQYF. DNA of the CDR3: TGCAGTGCTAGAGACGTGCTCACAGATACGCAGTATTTT.

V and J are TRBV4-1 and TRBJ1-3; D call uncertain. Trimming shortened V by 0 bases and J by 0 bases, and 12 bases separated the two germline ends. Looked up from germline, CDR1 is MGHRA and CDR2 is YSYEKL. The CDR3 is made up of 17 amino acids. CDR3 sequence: CASSQDDFRASGNTIYF. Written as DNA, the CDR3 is TGCGCCAGCAGCCAAGATGATTTCCGAGCCTCTGGAAACACCATATATTTT.

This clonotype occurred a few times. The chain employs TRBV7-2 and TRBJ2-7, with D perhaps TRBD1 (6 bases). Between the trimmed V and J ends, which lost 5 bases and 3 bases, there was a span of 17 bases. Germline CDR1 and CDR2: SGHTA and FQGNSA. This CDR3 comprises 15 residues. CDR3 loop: CASSAGTHLIYEQYF. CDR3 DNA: TGTGCCAGCAGCGCCGGGACACATTTAATCTACGAGCAGTACTTC.

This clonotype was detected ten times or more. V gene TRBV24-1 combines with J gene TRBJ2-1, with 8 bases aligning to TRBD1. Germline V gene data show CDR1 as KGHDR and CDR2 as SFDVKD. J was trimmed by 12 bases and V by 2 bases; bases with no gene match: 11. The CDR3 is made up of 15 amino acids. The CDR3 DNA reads TGTGCCACCAGTGATTCTGTACAGGGGGGAATGGGGCAGTTCTTC. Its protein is CATSDSVQGGMGQFF.

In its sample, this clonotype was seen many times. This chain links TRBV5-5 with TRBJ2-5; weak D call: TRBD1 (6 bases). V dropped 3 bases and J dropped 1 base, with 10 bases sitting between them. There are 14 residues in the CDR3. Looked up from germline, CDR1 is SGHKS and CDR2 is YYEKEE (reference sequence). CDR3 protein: CASSSGTPQETQYF. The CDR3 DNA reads TGTGCCAGCAGCTCCGGGACACCCCAAGAGACCCAGTACTTC.

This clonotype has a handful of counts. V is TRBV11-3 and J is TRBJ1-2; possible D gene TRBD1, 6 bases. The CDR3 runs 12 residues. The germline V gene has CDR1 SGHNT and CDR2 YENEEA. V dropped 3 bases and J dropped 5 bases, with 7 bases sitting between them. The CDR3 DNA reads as TGTGCCAGCAGCTTTGGACAGTATGGCTACACCTTC. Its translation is CASSFGQYGYTF.

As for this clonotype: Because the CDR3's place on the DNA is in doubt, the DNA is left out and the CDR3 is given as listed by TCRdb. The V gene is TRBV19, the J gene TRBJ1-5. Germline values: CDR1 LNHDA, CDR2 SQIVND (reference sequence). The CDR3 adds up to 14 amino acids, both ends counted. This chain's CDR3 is CASTSVYSNQPQHF.

Here the CDR3 DNA reads TGTGCCAGCAGTTCACCTTGGGGGGGGTACGAGCAGTACTTC. It is translated as CASSSPWGGYEQYF. The V call is TRBV6-5, the J call TRBJ2-7, with TRBD2 matching 7 bases. Germline assignment: CDR1 MNHEY and CDR2 SVGAGI. The CDR3 runs to 14 residues. V lost 4 bases and J lost 4; bases outside the gene matches: 7.

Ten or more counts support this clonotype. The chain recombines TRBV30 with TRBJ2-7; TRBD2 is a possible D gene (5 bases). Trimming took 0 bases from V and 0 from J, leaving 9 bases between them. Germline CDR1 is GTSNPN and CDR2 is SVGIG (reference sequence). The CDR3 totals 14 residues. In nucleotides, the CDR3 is TGTGCCTGGAGTGTGGGGAGCCTCTCCTACGAGCAGTACTTC. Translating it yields CAWSVGSLSYEQYF.

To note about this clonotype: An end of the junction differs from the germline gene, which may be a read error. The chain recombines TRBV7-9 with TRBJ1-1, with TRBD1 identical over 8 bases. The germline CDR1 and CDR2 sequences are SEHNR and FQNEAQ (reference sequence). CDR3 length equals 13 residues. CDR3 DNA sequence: TGTGCCAGCAGCTTAGGCGGCGACAGGGGCCCGGTCTTT. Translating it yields CASSLGGDRGPVF.

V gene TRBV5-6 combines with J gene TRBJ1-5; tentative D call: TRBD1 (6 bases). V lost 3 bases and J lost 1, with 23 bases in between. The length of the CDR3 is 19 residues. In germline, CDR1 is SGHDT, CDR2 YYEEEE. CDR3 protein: CASSSTGGGASGSNQPQHF. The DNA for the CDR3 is TGTGCCAGCAGCTCTACCGGAGGGGGGGCAAGTGGCAGCAATCAGCCCCAGCATTTT.